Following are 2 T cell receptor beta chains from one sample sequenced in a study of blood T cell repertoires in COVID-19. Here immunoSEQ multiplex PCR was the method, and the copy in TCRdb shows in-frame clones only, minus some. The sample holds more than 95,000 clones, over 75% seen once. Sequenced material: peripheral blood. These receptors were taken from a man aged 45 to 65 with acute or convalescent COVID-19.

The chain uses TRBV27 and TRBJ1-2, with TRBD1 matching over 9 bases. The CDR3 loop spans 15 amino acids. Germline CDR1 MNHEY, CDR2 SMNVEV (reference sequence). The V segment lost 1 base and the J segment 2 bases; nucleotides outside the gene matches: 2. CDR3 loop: CASSLLGTGNYGYTF. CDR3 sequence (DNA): TGTGCCAGCAGTTTATTAGGGACAGGGAACTATGGCTACACCTTC.

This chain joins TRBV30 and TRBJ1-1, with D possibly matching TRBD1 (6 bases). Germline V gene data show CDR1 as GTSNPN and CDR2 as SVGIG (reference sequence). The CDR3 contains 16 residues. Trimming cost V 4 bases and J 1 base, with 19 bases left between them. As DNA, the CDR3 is TGTGCCTGGAAAGATTCGAGGGGCAGGGGGAACACTGAAGCTTTCTTT. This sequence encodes CAWKDSRGRGNTEAFF.